This TCR beta chain is from a study of beta chain features in type 1 diabetes. General observations from the study: A PCR bias possibly favoring shorter templates would apply equally to patients and controls. cDNA-based sequencing might over-represent cells highly expressing TCR. Significant though moderate, a shortening of TCRB CDR3s appeared in all four CD4+ subsets of Type 1 diabetes patients.

The isolated RNA, all of it, was reverse transcribed, so expressed TCRB transcripts were what got sequenced. The study sequenced naive, central memory and regulatory T cell samples to an average of around 3.4 million reads. Repertoires were generated with immunoSEQ multiplex PCR, while TCRdb's copy carries only in-frame clones and drops some. The sample has some 660,000 clones, over 12% seen once; the top ten hold approximately 0.042%. The germline CDR1 and CDR2 sequences are SGHRS and YFSETQ. The V end was cut by 2 bases, the J end by 1 base, with 13 bases between. The CDR3 has 15 amino acids. To note about this clone: Its antigen remains unknown.

Specimen: naive CD4+ T cells from blood. J is TRBJ2-7 and V is TRBV5-1, with D possibly matching TRBD2 (6 bases). This receptor was obtained from a man between 18 and 35 years old with type 1 diabetes. The CDR3 here is CASSFSPSVSYEQYF. The CDR3 region has the DNA TGCGCCAGCAGCTTTTCGCCTAGCGTATCCTACGAGCAGTACTTC.